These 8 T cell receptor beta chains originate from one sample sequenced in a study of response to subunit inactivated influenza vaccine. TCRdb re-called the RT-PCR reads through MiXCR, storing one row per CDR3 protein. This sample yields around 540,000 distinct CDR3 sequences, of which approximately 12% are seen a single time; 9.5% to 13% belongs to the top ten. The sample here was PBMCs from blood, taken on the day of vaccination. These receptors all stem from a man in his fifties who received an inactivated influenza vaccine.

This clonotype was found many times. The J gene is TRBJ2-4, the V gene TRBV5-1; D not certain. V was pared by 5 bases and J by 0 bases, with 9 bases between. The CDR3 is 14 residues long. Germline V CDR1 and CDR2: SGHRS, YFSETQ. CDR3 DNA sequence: TGCGCCAGCAGACCCGATCTAGCCAAAAACATTCAGTACTTC. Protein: CASRPDLAKNIQYF.

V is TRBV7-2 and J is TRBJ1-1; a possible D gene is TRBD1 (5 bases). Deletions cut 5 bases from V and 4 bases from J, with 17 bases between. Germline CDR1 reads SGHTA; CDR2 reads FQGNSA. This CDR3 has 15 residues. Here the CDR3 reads CASSGRLGGGTEAFF. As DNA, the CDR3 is TGTGCCAGCAGCGGTCGCCTCGGGGGTGGCACTGAAGCTTTCTTT.

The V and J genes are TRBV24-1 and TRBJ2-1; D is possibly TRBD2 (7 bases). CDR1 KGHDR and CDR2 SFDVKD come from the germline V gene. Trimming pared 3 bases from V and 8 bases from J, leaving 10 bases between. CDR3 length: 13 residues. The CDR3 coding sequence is TGTGCCACCAGTGATAAGGGGGGGGATGAGCAGTTCTTC. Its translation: CATSDKGGDEQFF.

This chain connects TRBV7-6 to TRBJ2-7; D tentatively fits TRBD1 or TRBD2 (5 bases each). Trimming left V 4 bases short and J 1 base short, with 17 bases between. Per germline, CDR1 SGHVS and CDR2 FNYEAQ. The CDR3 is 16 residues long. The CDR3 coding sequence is TGTGCCAGCAGCTCCTCCTCCGGGACCTTTTCCTACGAGCAGTACTTC. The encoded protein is CASSSSSGTFSYEQYF.

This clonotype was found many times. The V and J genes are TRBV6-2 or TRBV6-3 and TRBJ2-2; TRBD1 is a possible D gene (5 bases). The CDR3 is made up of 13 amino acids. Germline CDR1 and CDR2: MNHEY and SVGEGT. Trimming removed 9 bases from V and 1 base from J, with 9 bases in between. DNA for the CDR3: TGTGCCAGTATCGGACAGAACACCGGGGAGCTGTTTTTT. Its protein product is CASIGQNTGELFF.

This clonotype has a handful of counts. CDR3 residues: CASSLAVTVSTDTQYF. In nucleotides, the CDR3 is TGCGCCAGCAGCTTGGCCGTTACGGTTAGCACAGATACGCAGTATTTT. V is TRBV5-1 and J is TRBJ2-3, with D hard to call. Germline CDR1 reads SGHRS; CDR2 reads YFSETQ. The CDR3 length is 16 residues. The V and J ends lost 0 bases and 0 bases respectively, with 11 bases between them.

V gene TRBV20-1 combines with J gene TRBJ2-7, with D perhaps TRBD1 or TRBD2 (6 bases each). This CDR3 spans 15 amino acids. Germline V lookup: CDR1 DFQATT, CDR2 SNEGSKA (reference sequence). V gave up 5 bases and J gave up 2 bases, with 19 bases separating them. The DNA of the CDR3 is TGCAGTGCTGTAGCAACAGGAAGGGGGGCCTACGAGCAGTACTTC. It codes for CSAVATGRGAYEQYF.

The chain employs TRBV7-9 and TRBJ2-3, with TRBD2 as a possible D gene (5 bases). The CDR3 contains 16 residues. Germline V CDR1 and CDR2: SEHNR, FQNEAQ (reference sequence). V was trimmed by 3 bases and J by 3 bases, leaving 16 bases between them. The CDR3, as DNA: TGTGCCAGCAGCTTGCCCTTGAGGGTGGAGACAGATACGCAGTATTTT. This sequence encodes CASSLPLRVETDTQYF. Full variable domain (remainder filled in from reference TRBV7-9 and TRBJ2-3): DTGVSQNPRHKITKRGQNVTFRCDPISEHNRLYWYRQTLGQGPEFLTYFQNEAQLEKSRLLSDRFSAERPKGSFSTLEIQRTEQGDSAMYLCASSLPLRVETDTQYFGPGTRLTVL.